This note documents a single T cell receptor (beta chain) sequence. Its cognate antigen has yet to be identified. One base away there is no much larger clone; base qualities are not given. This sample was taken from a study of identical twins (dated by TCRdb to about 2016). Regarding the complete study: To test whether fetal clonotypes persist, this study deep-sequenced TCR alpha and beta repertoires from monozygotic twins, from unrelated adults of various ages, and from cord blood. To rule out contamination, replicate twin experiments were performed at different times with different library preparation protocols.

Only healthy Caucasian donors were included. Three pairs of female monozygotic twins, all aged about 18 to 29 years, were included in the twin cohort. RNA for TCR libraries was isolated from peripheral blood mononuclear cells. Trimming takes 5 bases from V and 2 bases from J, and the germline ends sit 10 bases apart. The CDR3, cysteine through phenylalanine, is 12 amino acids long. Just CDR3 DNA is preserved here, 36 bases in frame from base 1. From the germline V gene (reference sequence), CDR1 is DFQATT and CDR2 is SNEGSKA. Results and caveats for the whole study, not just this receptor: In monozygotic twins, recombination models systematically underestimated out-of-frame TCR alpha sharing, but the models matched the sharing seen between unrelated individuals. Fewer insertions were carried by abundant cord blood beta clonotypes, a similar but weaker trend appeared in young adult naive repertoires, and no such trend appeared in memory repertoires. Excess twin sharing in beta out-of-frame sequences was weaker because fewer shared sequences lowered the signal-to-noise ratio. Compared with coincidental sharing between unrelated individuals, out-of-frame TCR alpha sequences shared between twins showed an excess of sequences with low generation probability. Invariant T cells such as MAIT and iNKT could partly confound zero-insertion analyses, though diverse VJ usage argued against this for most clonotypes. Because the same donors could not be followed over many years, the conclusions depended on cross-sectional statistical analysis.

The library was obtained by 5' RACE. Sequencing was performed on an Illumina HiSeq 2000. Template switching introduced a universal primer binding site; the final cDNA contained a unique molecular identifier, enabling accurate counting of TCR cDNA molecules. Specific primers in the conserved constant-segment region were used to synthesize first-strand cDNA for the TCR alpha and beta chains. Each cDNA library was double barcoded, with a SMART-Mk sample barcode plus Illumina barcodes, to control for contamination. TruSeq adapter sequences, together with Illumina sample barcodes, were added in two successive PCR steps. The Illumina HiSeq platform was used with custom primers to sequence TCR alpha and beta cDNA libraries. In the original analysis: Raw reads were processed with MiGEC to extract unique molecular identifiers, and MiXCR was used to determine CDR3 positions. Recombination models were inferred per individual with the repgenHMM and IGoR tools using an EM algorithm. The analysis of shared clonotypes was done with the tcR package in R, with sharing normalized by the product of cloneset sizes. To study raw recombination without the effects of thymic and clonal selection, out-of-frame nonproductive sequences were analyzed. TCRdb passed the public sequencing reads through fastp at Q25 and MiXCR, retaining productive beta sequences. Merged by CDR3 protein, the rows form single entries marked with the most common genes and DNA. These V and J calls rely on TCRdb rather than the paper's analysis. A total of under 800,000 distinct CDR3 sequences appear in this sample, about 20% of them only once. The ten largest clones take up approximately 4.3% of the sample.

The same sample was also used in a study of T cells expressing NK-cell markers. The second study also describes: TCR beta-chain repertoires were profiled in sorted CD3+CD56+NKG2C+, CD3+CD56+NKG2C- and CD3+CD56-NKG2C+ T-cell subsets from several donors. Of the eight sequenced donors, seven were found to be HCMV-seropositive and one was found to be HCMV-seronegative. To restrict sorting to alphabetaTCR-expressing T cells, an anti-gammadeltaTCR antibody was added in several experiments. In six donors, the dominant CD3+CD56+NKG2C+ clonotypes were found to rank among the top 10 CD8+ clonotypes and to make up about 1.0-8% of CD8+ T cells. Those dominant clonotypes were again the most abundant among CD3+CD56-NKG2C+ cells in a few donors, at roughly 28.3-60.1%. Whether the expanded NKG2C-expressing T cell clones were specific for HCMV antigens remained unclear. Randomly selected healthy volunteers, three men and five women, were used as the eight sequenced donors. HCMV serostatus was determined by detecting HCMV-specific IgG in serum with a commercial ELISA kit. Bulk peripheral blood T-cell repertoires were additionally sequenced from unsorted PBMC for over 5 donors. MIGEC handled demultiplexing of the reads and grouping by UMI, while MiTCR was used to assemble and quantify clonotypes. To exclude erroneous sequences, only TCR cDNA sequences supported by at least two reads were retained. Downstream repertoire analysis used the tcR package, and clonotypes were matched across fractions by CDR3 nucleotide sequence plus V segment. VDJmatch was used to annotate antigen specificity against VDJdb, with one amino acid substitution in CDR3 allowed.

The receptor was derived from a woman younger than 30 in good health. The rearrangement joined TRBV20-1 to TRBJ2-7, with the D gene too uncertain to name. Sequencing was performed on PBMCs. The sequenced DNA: TGCAGTGCTTTCAGACCCACCTACGAGCAGTACTTC. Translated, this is CSAFRPTYEQYF.